This T cell receptor beta chain was recorded in a study of Ad26.COV2.S vaccination and SARS-CoV-2 variants. The overall study: Donor was in the COV1001 Ad26.COV2.S trial arm. The vaccine Ad26.COV2.S was put into the muscle once, or twice with 56 days between. General study points: Total T cell responses were possibly underestimated by TCR breadth and depth analyses.

The V gene end was trimmed by 4 bases and the J gene end by 1 base; junction bases not matched to a gene: 5. Germline loops: CDR1 SGDLS, CDR2 YYNGEE. The length of the CDR3 is 16 residues. Treatment given: roughly 19 received Ad26.COV2.S at low or high dose, single or two shots; roughly 5 received placebo; per-sample allocation not given. The study sampled participants on day 63 after the first vaccine or placebo injection. Regarding this clone: The antigen is unknown.

Clones were sequenced by immunoSEQ multiplex PCR, and TCRdb holds only the in-frame ones, with some missing. The repertoire holds hundreds of thousands of clones, with 88% as singletons. The clonotype originates from a person between 18 and 59 years old who received the Ad26.COV2.S COVID-19 vaccine or a placebo. The chain employs TRBV9 and TRBJ2-3; TRBD2 matches 11 bases. The sequencing here drew on peripheral blood, taken in a trial of Ad26.COV2.S vaccine versus placebo. This CDR3 is CASSLQGLAGTDTQYF. In DNA, the CDR3 is TGTGCCAGCAGCCTTCAGGGACTAGCGGGCACAGATACGCAGTATTTT.